A single sample is the source of the 10 T cell receptor beta chains below, sequenced in a study of blood T cell repertoires in COVID-19. TCRdb's table, derived via immunoSEQ multiplex PCR, lists solely in-frame clones and lacks some. The sample has 72,000 or so clones, around 82% seen once. Sequenced: peripheral blood. These receptor sequences come from an elderly man with active COVID-19.

In its sample, this clone was seen once. The J gene is TRBJ2-3, the V gene TRBV6-5, with 7 positions matching TRBD1. The V segment lost 4 bases and the J segment 5 bases; nucleotides outside the gene matches: 12. Germline loops: CDR1 MNHEY, CDR2 SVGAGI. The CDR3 consists of 16 residues. The CDR3 sequence: CASSFATGFMVDTQYF. The CDR3 DNA reads TGTGCCAGCAGTTTTGCGACAGGGTTTATGGTAGATACGCAGTATTTT.

This chain connects TRBV7-9 to TRBJ2-5, with 7 bases lining up with TRBD1. V shed 1 base, J shed 5 bases, and the junction held 7 bases outside the gene matches. This CDR3 is built from 15 residues. Germline values: CDR1 SEHNR, CDR2 FQNEAQ (reference sequence). CDR3 sequence (DNA): TGTGCCAGCAGCTTAGGCACCGGGACAGATGAGACCCAGTACTTC. This encodes CASSLGTGTDETQYF.

This chain joins TRBV4-2 and TRBJ2-1; 8 bases match TRBD1. This CDR3 spans 16 amino acids. J gave up 5 bases and V 1 base, and 7 bases lay outside the gene matches. Per the germline V gene, CDR1 is LGHNA and CDR2 is YNFKEQ. The CDR3 DNA follows: TGTGCCAGCAGCCAAGTTTCGGGACAGGTGAACAATGAGCAGTTCTTC. Its translation: CASSQVSGQVNNEQFF.

The rearrangement joins TRBV5-1 to TRBJ1-1, with a possible D match to TRBD1 (6 bases). The CDR3 consists of 14 residues. V lost 4 bases and J 2 bases, leaving 12 bases between the germline ends. Germline V gene data show CDR1 as SGHRS and CDR2 as YFSETQ. CDR3 DNA sequence: TGCGCCAGCAGCGGAAAGACAGGTAACACTGAAGCTTTCTTT. It specifies CASSGKTGNTEAFF.

The V and J genes are TRBV9 and TRBJ2-2, with 9 bases fitting TRBD2. Germline CDR1 SGDLS, CDR2 YYNGEE. The CDR3 loop spans 15 amino acids. J lost 2 bases, V lost 7 bases, and 6 bases had no gene match. DNA for the CDR3: TGTGCCAGCCAACCGGGACTAGCTAACACCGGGGAGCTGTTTTTT. Its translation: CASQPGLANTGELFF.

This chain connects TRBV4-1 to TRBJ1-2, with 7 bases lining up with TRBD1. Germline assignment: CDR1 MGHRA and CDR2 YSYEKL. J lost 0 bases, V lost 3 bases, and 4 bases had no gene match. The CDR3 runs to 15 residues. The DNA of the CDR3 is TGCGCCAGCAGCCAGGGGGACAGAACTAACTATGGCTACACCTTC. As protein: CASSQGDRTNYGYTF.

As concerns this clone: Other DNA sequences of this sample code for an identical CDR3. The rearrangement joins TRBV30 to TRBJ1-5; 10 bases line up with TRBD1. V was clipped by 4 bases and J by 2 bases; unmatched bases: 2. Germline V lookup: CDR1 GTSNPN, CDR2 SVGIG (reference sequence). The CDR3 runs 14 residues. The CDR3 is CAWKGQGGNQPQHF. For the CDR3, the DNA is TGTGCCTGGAAAGGACAGGGGGGCAATCAGCCCCAGCATTTT.

This rearrangement joins TRBV19 to TRBJ1-5, with D maybe TRBD1 (6 bases). Germline CDR1 and CDR2: LNHDA and SQIVND (reference sequence). The CDR3 extends over 16 amino acids. Trimming took 4 bases from V and 0 from J, leaving 13 bases between them. The CDR3 spells CASSTKGQNSNQPQHF. The CDR3 coding sequence is TGTGCCAGTAGTACAAAGGGACAAAATAGCAATCAGCCCCAGCATTTT.

This clone was found a few times. The genes are TRBV7-2 and TRBJ2-1, with 11 bases identical to TRBD2. CDR1 and CDR2 (germline): SGHTA, FQGNSA. This CDR3 spans 16 amino acids. Germline trimming cut 5 bases from V and 6 bases from J; bases unmatched to any gene: 9. CDR3 nucleotides: TGTGCCAGCAGCGGCTTAGCGGGAGGGCAAACCAATGAGCAGTTCTTC. This translates into CASSGLAGGQTNEQFF.

The V gene is TRBV27, the J gene TRBJ1-1, with TRBD1 as a possible D gene (6 bases). The ends were cut back, 6 bases at V and 6 bases at J, with 8 bases in the middle. This CDR3 is built from 11 residues. Germline V CDR1 and CDR2: MNHEY, SMNVEV (reference sequence). The CDR3 is CASSRGAEAFF. CDR3 sequence (DNA): TGTGCCAGCAGCAGGGGAGCTGAAGCTTTCTTT.